A selection of T cell receptor beta chains follows, all from one sample in a study of T cell responses to AZD1222 COVID-19 vaccine. Assay: immunoSEQ multiplex PCR; the TCRdb copy retains only in-frame clones and omits some. The sample has some 140,000 clones, approximately 91% seen once; the top ten hold 4.5% to 7%. Here the sequenced sample was peripheral blood, taken 28 days after the second AZD1222 dose. The receptors originated from an adult who received the AZD1222 COVID-19 vaccine. Both conserved end residues are trimmed from each CDR3.

V: TRBV19; J: TRBJ1-6; CDR3: ASSMGQNSPLH
V: TRBV11-1; J: TRBJ2-7; CDR3: ASRSTSSGFYEQY
V: TRBV7-2; J: TRBJ2-1; CDR3: ASSSPQRNEQF
V: TRBV28; J: TRBJ1-2; CDR3: ASSLQGGYT
V: TRBV19; J: TRBJ1-5; CDR3: ASSIWVNSNQPQH
V: TRBV5-1; J: TRBJ1-2; CDR3: ASSLAGVTPGYGYT
V: TRBV9; J: TRBJ2-2; CDR3: ASSVGEGELF
V: TRBV28; J: TRBJ1-2; CDR3: ASRIQGTDGYT
V: TRBV6-5; J: TRBJ2-5; CDR3: ASRWGTGRPQY
V: TRBV5-6; J: TRBJ2-1; CDR3: ASSLFLAGYNEQF
V: TRBV5-5; J: TRBJ2-5; CDR3: ASSLALGTQY